A single sample is the source of the 9 T cell receptor beta chains below, sequenced in a study of cytomegalovirus exposure and HLA in healthy donors. PCR employed 60 Vbeta and 13 Jbeta primers. Assay used: immunoSEQ multiplex PCR; TCRdb lists only in-frame clones, some missing. The sample consists of some 120,000 clones, 70% to 80% of them appearing once. The sample consisted of PBMCs. Source of these receptors: a man between 25 and 39 years old in good health and CMV-seropositive.

This clone was counted a few times. This chain links TRBV6-5 with TRBJ1-1; D not resolved. This CDR3 region has 13 residues. Trimming took off 4 bases at V and 1 base at J, with 7 bases between the two ends. Germline V gene sequence: CDR1 MNHEY, CDR2 SVGAGI. The CDR3 DNA reads TGTGCCAGCAGTTCCGTCAGGAACACTGAAGCTTTCTTT. Its protein product is CASSSVRNTEAFF.

The V gene is TRBV28, the J gene TRBJ2-7; weak D call: TRBD2 (6 bases). Trimming pared 5 bases from V and 6 bases from J, leaving 11 bases between. This CDR3 contains 12 residues. CDR1 is MDHEN, CDR2 SYDVKM, per germline. CDR3 protein: CASSRDFREQYF. CDR3 coding DNA: TGTGCCAGCAGTCGGGACTTCCGCGAGCAGTACTTC.

This rearrangement joins TRBV12-5 to TRBJ1-3; perhaps TRBD1 as D (6 bases). The CDR3 is 18 residues long. Between the trimmed V and J ends, which lost 5 bases and 0 bases, there was a span of 20 bases. CDR1 LGHNT and CDR2 FRNRAP come from the germline V gene. The CDR3 DNA follows: TGTGCTAGTGGTACCCCCAGTGGGCAGGGGCACTCTGGAAACACCATATATTTT. It encodes CASGTPSGQGHSGNTIYF.

This rearrangement joins TRBV28 to TRBJ1-1; no firm D call. Trimming cost V 6 bases and J 0 bases, with 11 bases left between them. Germline CDR1 reads MDHEN; CDR2 reads SYDVKM. The CDR3 runs 14 residues. The CDR3 nucleotides are TGTGCCAGCAGCTCTGGTAGCATGAACACTGAAGCTTTCTTT. Protein sequence: CASSSGSMNTEAFF.

The sample holds one count of this clone. The V call is TRBV28, the J call TRBJ1-1; 8 nucleotides match TRBD1. The ends lost 5 bases at V and 5 bases at J; junction bases unmatched: 7. Germline CDR1 reads MDHEN; CDR2 reads SYDVKM. This CDR3 has 14 residues. The CDR3 DNA follows: TGTGCCAGCAGTCCACAGACAGGGGTTACTGAAGCTTTCTTT. Protein sequence: CASSPQTGVTEAFF. The full variable domain, in which reference TRBV28 and TRBJ1-1 provide the parts outside the CDR3, is DVKVTQSSRYLVKRTGEKVFLECVQDMDHENMFWYRQDPGLGLRLIYFSYDVKMKEKGDIPEGYSVSREKKERFSLILESASTNQTSMYLCASSPQTGVTEAFFGQGTRLTVV.

This clone was seen a handful of times. This sequence joins TRBV11-3 and TRBJ2-5, with D possibly TRBD2 on 6 matching bases. In germline, CDR1 is SGHNT, CDR2 YENEEA. Trimming shortened V by 0 bases and J by 0 bases, and 8 bases separated the two germline ends. CDR3 length: 15 amino acids. The chain's CDR3 is CASSLERGYQETQYF. CDR3 sequence (DNA): TGTGCCAGCAGCTTAGAACGGGGGTACCAAGAGACCCAGTACTTC.

This chain uses TRBV9 with TRBJ2-4; 9 nucleotides match TRBD1. Trimming cost V 4 bases and J 8 bases; bases outside gene matches: 10. Looked up from germline, CDR1 is SGDLS and CDR2 is YYNGEE. This CDR3 spans 15 amino acids. Here the CDR3 DNA reads TGTGCCAGCAGCCCCCGAACCGGGACAGGGTACATTCAGTACTTC. Encoded protein: CASSPRTGTGYIQYF.

The CDR3 is CASLGFRATYVPFF. As DNA, the CDR3 is TGTGCCAGCCTGGGATTCAGGGCCACCTATGTTCCGTTTTTT. The chain joins TRBV2 to TRBJ1-4; tentatively, D is TRBD1 (5 bases). This CDR3 comprises 14 residues. The V end lost 8 bases, the J end lost 16 bases, and 26 bases lay between the germline ends. The germline V gene encodes CDR1 SNHLY and CDR2 FYNNEI.

This chain joins TRBV27 and TRBJ2-7; 7 bases match TRBD2. Germline V gives CDR1 MNHEY, CDR2 SMNVEV (reference sequence). This CDR3 comprises 13 residues. The ends lost 4 bases at V and 3 bases at J; junction bases unmatched: 3. The chain's CDR3 is CASSWASGYEQYF. CDR3 sequence (DNA): TGTGCCAGCAGTTGGGCTAGCGGCTACGAGCAGTACTTC.